This T cell receptor (beta chain) is from a study of CD8 T cells in Susac syndrome. As for the study in general: The sequenced Susac syndrome patients comprised roughly 6 with active disease and roughly 8 in remission.

Reverse transcription of roughly 0.5 to 1 ug RNA was carried out with random hexamers. TCRdb reprocessed the immunoSEQ multiplex PCR reads via MiXCR and lists one record per CDR3 protein. The sample lists fewer than 200,000 distinct CDR3 sequences; over 75% were seen once. CDR3 length: 13 residues. Trimming removed 3 bases at V and 2 bases at J, with 5 bases between. Germline CDR1 and CDR2: SQVTM and ANQGSEA. The Susac syndrome patients fit the recently defined diagnostic criteria for definite or probable disease. This clonotype originated in a human donor with Susac syndrome. Input material: CD4+ T cells from PBMCs. The chain couples TRBV29-1 to TRBJ2-6; D is perhaps TRBD2 (5 bases). This CDR3 reads CSVDGAGANVLTF. DNA of the CDR3: TGCAGCGTTGACGGGGCTGGGGCCAACGTCCTGACTTTC. The variable domain in full, with the rest retrieved from reference TRBV29-1 and TRBJ2-6, is SAVISQKPSRDICQRGTSLTIQCQVDSQVTMMFWYRQQPGQSLTLIATANQGSEATYESGFVIDKFPISRPNLTFSTLTVSNMSPEDSSIYLCSVDGAGANVLTFGAGSRLTVL.